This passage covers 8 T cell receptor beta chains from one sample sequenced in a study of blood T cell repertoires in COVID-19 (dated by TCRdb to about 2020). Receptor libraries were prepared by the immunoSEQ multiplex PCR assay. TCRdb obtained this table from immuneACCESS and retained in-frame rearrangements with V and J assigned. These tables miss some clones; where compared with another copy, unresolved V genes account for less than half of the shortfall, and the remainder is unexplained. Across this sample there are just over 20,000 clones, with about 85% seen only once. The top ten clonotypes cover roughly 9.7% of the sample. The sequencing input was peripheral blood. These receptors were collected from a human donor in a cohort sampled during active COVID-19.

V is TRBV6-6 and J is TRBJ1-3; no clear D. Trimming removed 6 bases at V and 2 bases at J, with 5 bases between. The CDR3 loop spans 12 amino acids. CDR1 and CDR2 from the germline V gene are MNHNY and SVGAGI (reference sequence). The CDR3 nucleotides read TGTGCCAGCAGCGGAGCTGGAAACACCATATATTTT. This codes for CASSGAGNTIYF.

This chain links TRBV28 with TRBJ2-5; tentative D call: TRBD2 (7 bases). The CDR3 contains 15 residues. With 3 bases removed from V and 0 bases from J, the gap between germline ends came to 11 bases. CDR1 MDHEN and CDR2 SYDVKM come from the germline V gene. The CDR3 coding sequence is TGTGCCAGCAGTTTCACAGGGAGGGACCAAGAGACCCAGTACTTC. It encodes CASSFTGRDQETQYF. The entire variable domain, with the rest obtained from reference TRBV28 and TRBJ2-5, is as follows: DVKVTQSSRYLVKRTGEKVFLECVQDMDHENMFWYRQDPGLGLRLIYFSYDVKMKEKGDIPEGYSVSREKKERFSLILESASTNQTSMYLCASSFTGRDQETQYFGPGTRLLVL.

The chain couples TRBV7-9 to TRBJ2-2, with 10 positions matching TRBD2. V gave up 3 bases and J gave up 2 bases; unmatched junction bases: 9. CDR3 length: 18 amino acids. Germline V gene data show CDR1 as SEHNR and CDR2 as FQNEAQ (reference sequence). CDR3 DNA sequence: TGTGCCAGCAGCTTCGTCACCGGGACTAGCGACAACACCGGGGAGCTGTTTTTT. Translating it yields CASSFVTGTSDNTGELFF. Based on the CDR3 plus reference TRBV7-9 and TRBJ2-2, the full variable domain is DTGVSQNPRHKITKRGQNVTFRCDPISEHNRLYWYRQTLGQGPEFLTYFQNEAQLEKSRLLSDRFSAERPKGSFSTLEIQRTEQGDSAMYLCASSFVTGTSDNTGELFFGEGSRLTVL.

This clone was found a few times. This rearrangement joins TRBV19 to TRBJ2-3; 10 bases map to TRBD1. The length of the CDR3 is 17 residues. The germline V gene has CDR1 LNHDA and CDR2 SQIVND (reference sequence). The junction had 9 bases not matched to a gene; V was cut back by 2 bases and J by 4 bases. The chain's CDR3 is CASSISVGQGIPDTQYF. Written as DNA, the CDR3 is TGTGCCAGTAGTATAAGTGTGGGACAGGGGATCCCAGATACGCAGTATTTT.

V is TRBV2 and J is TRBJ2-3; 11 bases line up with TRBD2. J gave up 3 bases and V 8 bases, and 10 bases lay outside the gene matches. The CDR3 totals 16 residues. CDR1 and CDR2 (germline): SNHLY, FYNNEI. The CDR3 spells CASGTSGPRRTDTQYF. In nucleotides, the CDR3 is TGTGCCAGCGGGACTAGCGGCCCTAGAAGGACAGATACGCAGTATTTT.

The CDR3 nucleotides read TGTGCCAGCAGCTTAGATGGCAGGCCCATCTCGGGGTCGCAGTACTTC. Translation gives CASSLDGRPISGSQYF. The chain combines TRBV11-2 with TRBJ2-7; TRBD2 might be the D (5 bases). The CDR3 spans 16 residues. V was shortened by 0 bases and J by 9 bases, with 21 bases between the two germline ends. Germline CDR1 reads SGHAT; CDR2 reads FQNNGV.

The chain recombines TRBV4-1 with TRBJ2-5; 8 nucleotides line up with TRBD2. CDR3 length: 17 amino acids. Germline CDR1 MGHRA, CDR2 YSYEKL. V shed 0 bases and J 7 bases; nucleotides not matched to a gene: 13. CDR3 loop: CASSQDNTPGTSRTQYF. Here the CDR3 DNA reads TGCGCCAGCAGCCAAGACAACACTCCCGGGACTAGTAGGACCCAGTACTTC.

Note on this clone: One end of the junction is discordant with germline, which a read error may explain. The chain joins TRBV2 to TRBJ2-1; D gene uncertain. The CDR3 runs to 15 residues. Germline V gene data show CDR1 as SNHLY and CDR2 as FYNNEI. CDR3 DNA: TGTGCCAGCAGTGCAAGCCCTTCATTCTACGATGAGCAGTTCTTC. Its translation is CASSASPSFYDEQFF.